These 26 T cell receptor beta chains were all obtained from the same sample, sequenced in a study of blood T cell repertoires in COVID-19. Generated by immunoSEQ multiplex PCR, the TCRdb table keeps only in-frame clones and is missing some. The profile shows around 110,000 clones, 70% to 80% of them singletons. Sequenced: peripheral blood. The source of these receptors is a human donor with acute or convalescent COVID-19. The donor label of this sample is uncertain.

This clone was seen more than once but under ten times. The CDR3 reads CASSFIGVEAFF. The CDR3, as DNA: TGTGCCAGCAGTTTTATAGGGGTTGAAGCTTTCTTT. The V gene is TRBV12-3 or TRBV12-4, the J gene TRBJ1-1; tentative D call: TRBD1 (5 bases). V was pared by 3 bases and J by 7 bases, with 9 bases between. This CDR3 is 12 amino acids long.

Remarks on this clone: Within the sample, other DNA sequences also encode this same CDR3. V usage is TRBV7-8 and J usage is TRBJ1-2; possibly TRBD1 for D (5 bases). V was cut by 1 base and J by 4 bases, with 13 bases left in between. This CDR3 has 15 amino acids. CDR1 and CDR2 from the germline V gene are SGHVS and FQNEAQ. The CDR3 loop reads CASSLEARGLYGYTF. CDR3 coding DNA: TGTGCCAGCAGCTTAGAGGCGCGGGGCCTCTATGGCTACACCTTC.

The chain carries TRBV7-2 and TRBJ2-3; D not certain. CDR3 size: 14 residues. Germline CDR1 SGHTA, CDR2 FQGNSA. The V gene lost 0 bases and the J gene lost 2 bases, with 6 bases spanning the gap. The DNA of the CDR3 is TGTGCCAGCAGCTTAGCGGGCTTCACAGATACGCAGTATTTT. This codes for CASSLAGFTDTQYF.

CDR3 sequence: CASSDGQGATGELFF. The CDR3 nucleotides are TGTGCCAGCAGCGACGGACAGGGGGCTACCGGGGAGCTGTTTTTT. The chain joins TRBV9 to TRBJ2-2; 11 bases map to TRBD1. V dropped 3 bases and J dropped 5; count of bases not matched to a gene: 3. Germline V gives CDR1 SGDLS, CDR2 YYNGEE. The CDR3 spans 15 residues.

V gene TRBV29-1 combines with J gene TRBJ1-2; 12 bases are shared with TRBD1. Germline CDR1 SQVTM, CDR2 ANQGSEA. V shed 6 bases and J 8 bases; nucleotides not matched to a gene: 4. The CDR3 is 12 residues long. In nucleotides, the CDR3 is TGCAGCGTCGCCGGGACAGGGGGCGGCTACACCTTC. Encoded protein: CSVAGTGGGYTF.

V usage is TRBV3-1 (or the pseudogene TRBV3-2) and J usage is TRBJ1-3; no clear D gene. CDR3 length: 15 amino acids. Germline CDR1 LGHDT, CDR2 YNNKEL (reference sequence). V lost 3 bases, J lost 0 bases, and 9 bases lay in between. The DNA for the CDR3 is TGTGCCAGCAGCCACGACACGAACTCTGGAAACACCATATATTTT. Protein product: CASSHDTNSGNTIYF.

This clone was picked up a small number of times. The gene calls are TRBV19 and TRBJ2-1; tentatively, D is TRBD1 (5 bases). Trimming pared 7 bases from V and 1 base from J, leaving 14 bases between. Germline lookup yields CDR1 LNHDA and CDR2 SQIVND (reference sequence). The CDR3 runs 15 residues. The CDR3 DNA reads TGTGCCAGTACCTCCTGGGGCTTATCCTACAATGAGCAGTTCTTC. This gives the protein CASTSWGLSYNEQFF.

This clone showed up just a few times. V and J are TRBV4-1 and TRBJ2-3, with TRBD2 identical over 11 bases. With V trimmed by 1 base and J by 6 bases, 6 bases remained unmatched. CDR1 and CDR2 (germline): MGHRA, YSYEKL. The CDR3 is made up of 16 amino acids. CDR3 region: CASSQGLAGGQDTQYF. The DNA for the CDR3 is TGCGCCAGCAGCCAAGGCCTAGCGGGGGGCCAGGATACGCAGTATTTT.

This clone was recorded only once. The chain combines TRBV7-8 with TRBJ1-5; no clear D. V lost 4 bases to trimming and J lost 5 bases, with 6 bases between them. This CDR3 contains 12 residues. CDR1 SGHVS and CDR2 FQNEAQ come from the germline V gene. The CDR3 sequence is CASSSGDQPQHF. The CDR3 coding sequence is TGTGCCAGCAGCTCAGGTGATCAGCCCCAGCATTTT.

This clone turned up a few times. The chain combines TRBV4-2 with TRBJ2-7; 11 positions match TRBD2. The CDR3 sequence is 13 residues long. The germline gives CDR1 LGHNA, CDR2 YNFKEQ. V gave up 1 base and J gave up 13 bases; unmatched junction bases: 6. This CDR3 reads CASSQGGTSGSYF. DNA of the CDR3: TGTGCCAGCAGCCAAGGGGGGACTAGCGGTAGCTACTTC.

Sample share makes this clone medium-sized. The CDR3 DNA is TGTGCCTGGAGTGTAAATCGGGACACAAAACTGTTTTTT. It translates to CAWSVNRDTKLFF. The chain employs TRBV30 and TRBJ1-4, with a tentative D call TRBD1 (6 bases). The V end was cut by 0 bases, the J end by 10 bases, with 12 bases between. There are 13 residues in the CDR3. Looked up from germline, CDR1 is GTSNPN and CDR2 is SVGIG (reference sequence).

The CDR3 loop is CAQSLAGGDTQYF. Here the CDR3 DNA reads TGTGCGCAAAGCCTAGCGGGGGGTGATACGCAGTATTTT. The chain uses TRBV10-3 and TRBJ2-3; 11 nucleotides agree with TRBD2. CDR3 length: 13 amino acids. In germline, CDR1 is ENHRY, CDR2 SYGVKD.

The chain joins TRBV6-6 to TRBJ1-3, with D possibly matching TRBD1 (6 bases). The CDR3 contains 16 residues. The V gene lost 6 bases and the J gene lost 0 bases, with 15 bases spanning the gap. CDR1 MNHNY and CDR2 SVGAGI come from the germline V gene (reference sequence). As DNA, the CDR3 is TGTGCCAGCAGCCCCGGGACACTAGGCTCTGGAAACACCATATATTTT. It yields the protein CASSPGTLGSGNTIYF.

The chain recombines TRBV30 with TRBJ1-6; 9 bases align to TRBD1. Germline CDR1 and CDR2: GTSNPN and SVGIG (reference sequence). V dropped 1 base and J dropped 7; count of bases not matched to a gene: 5. The CDR3 is 15 amino acids. DNA of the CDR3: TGTGCCTGGAGTGCTCGGGACAGGGTGAATTCACCCCTCCACTTT. It yields the protein CAWSARDRVNSPLHF.

The CDR3 nucleotides are TGTGCCAGCAGCTCACCGGGACTAGCGGTCCACGAGCAGTACTTC. Protein sequence: CASSSPGLAVHEQYF. This chain uses TRBV7-2 with TRBJ2-7; 11 bases align to TRBD2. Germline assignment: CDR1 SGHTA and CDR2 FQGNSA. This CDR3 spans 15 amino acids. Trimming cost V 4 bases and J 5 bases; bases outside gene matches: 7.

This sequence joins TRBV7-3 and TRBJ1-1; D is unresolved. CDR1 and CDR2 (germline): SGHTA, FQGTGA. V lost 3 bases and J 2 bases, leaving 7 bases between the germline ends. The CDR3 covers 13 residues. The CDR3 DNA follows: TGTGCCAGCAGCTTGGGCATTAACACTGAAGCTTTCTTT. It is translated as CASSLGINTEAFF. Variable domain in full (rest from reference TRBV7-3 and TRBJ1-1): GAGVSQTPSNKVTEKGKYVELRCDPISGHTALYWYRQSLGQGPEFLIYFQGTGAADDSGLPNDRFFAVRPEGSVSTLKIQRTERGDSAVYLCASSLGINTEAFFGQGTRLTVV.

The chain recombines TRBV30 with TRBJ2-6; D may be TRBD2 (5 bases). The CDR3 totals 16 residues. Trimming removed 1 base at V and 0 bases at J, with 10 bases between. Germline V lookup: CDR1 GTSNPN, CDR2 SVGIG (reference sequence). The CDR3 loop reads CAWSGRRGSGANVLTF. CDR3 nucleotides: TGTGCCTGGAGTGGGCGCCGGGGCTCTGGGGCCAACGTCCTGACTTTC.

The chain uses TRBV2 and TRBJ1-5; perhaps TRBD1 as D (5 bases). CDR1 SNHLY and CDR2 FYNNEI come from the germline V gene. There are 14 residues in the CDR3. The V end was cut by 5 bases, the J end by 4 bases, with 12 bases between. CDR3 loop: CASSRDGLNQPQHF. Here the CDR3 DNA reads TGTGCCAGCAGTAGGGACGGACTAAATCAGCCCCAGCATTTT.

In the case of this clone: The same CDR3 arises from other DNA sequences in this sample as well. This chain links TRBV10-2 with TRBJ2-7; 7 nucleotides match TRBD1. V lost 7 bases and J lost 2; bases outside the gene matches: 8. The CDR3 has 14 amino acids. Per the germline V gene, CDR1 is WSHSY and CDR2 is SAAADI. The CDR3 DNA reads TGCGCCAGCATAGGGGACAGTTGGACCTACGAGCAGTACTTC. It yields the protein CASIGDSWTYEQYF.

The sample holds a few counts of this clone. The rearrangement links TRBV28 to TRBJ2-2; 11 nucleotides match TRBD2. The junction had 9 bases not matched to a gene; V was cut back by 7 bases and J by 2 bases. The CDR3 has 17 amino acids. CDR1 and CDR2 (germline): MDHEN, SYDVKM. DNA for the CDR3: TGTGCCAGCATCGGAACTAGCGGGGGCCGAAACACCGGGGAGCTGTTTTTT. Translating it yields CASIGTSGGRNTGELFF.

A single count supports this clone. The chain links TRBV2 to TRBJ2-1, with TRBD2 matching 8 bases. Germline-derived CDR1 and CDR2 are SNHLY and FYNNEI. The CDR3 contains 16 residues. The V segment lost 2 bases and the J segment 9 bases; nucleotides outside the gene matches: 12. The CDR3 nucleotides are TGTGCCAGCAGTGAAAGTAGCGGGGACAACTTAGGTGAGCAGTTCTTC. Translating gives CASSESSGDNLGEQFF.

This chain connects TRBV12-3 or TRBV12-4 to TRBJ2-1; possibly TRBD2 for D (7 bases). The CDR3 has 12 amino acids. The V and J ends lost 5 bases and 8 bases respectively, with 10 bases between them. The CDR3 bases are TGTGCCAGCAGTCCGGGGGGCCATGAGCAGTTCTTC. Its translation: CASSPGGHEQFF.

CDR3 sequence reads: CASSLGGGTEAFF. The CDR3 bases are TGTGCCAGCTCCCTGGGGGGGGGAACTGAAGCTTTCTTT. The chain joins TRBV18 to TRBJ1-1, with D maybe TRBD1 (5 bases). The CDR3 length is 13 residues. The V end was cut by 6 bases, the J end by 5 bases, with 13 bases between. The V gene's germline CDR1 is KGHSH and CDR2 LQKENI.

The chain is built from TRBV7-3 and TRBJ2-1, with D perhaps TRBD2 (6 bases). V lost 4 bases and J lost 9, with 10 bases in between. Germline lookup yields CDR1 SGHTA and CDR2 FQGTGA. This CDR3 region has 12 residues. The CDR3 nucleotides are TGTGCCAGCAGCTCGGGGGTAGCTGAGCAGTTCTTC. This sequence encodes CASSSGVAEQFF.

The chain couples TRBV25-1 to TRBJ1-2; 10 bases line up with TRBD1. Unmatched junction bases numbered 6, after V lost 4 bases and J lost 7 bases. Germline CDR1 reads MGHDK; CDR2 reads SYGVNS. This CDR3 comprises 14 residues. The CDR3 spells CASSGGTGEIGYTF. For the CDR3, the DNA is TGTGCCAGCAGTGGGGGGACAGGGGAGATTGGCTACACCTTC.

The genes are TRBV5-4 and TRBJ2-5; a weak D match, TRBD2 (6 bases). The length of the CDR3 is 15 residues. Trimming stripped 2 bases from V and 5 bases from J, with 16 bases between. CDR1 and CDR2 from the germline V gene are SGHNT and YYREEE (reference sequence). The CDR3, as DNA: TGTGCCAGCAGCTTCCGCGTCGGGGGTGGTGAGACCCAGTACTTC. Its translation is CASSFRVGGGETQYF.